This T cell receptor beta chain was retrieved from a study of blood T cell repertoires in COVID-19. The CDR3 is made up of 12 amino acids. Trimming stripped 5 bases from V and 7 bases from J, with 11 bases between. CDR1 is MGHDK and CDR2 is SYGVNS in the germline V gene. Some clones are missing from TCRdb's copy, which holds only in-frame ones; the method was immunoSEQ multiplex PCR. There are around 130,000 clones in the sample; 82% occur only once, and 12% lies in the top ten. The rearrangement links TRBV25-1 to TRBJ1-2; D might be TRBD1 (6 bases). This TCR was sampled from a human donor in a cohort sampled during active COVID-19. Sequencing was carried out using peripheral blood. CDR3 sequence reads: CASSPGAGGYTF. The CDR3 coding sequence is TGTGCCAGCAGTCCAGGGGCGGGTGGCTACACCTTC.